This T cell receptor beta chain emerged from a study of shared clonotypes between healthy human individuals. Germline V gives CDR1 SGHRS, CDR2 YFSETQ. Trimming removed 5 bases at V and 2 bases at J, with 7 bases between. This CDR3 is 13 amino acids long. Using immunoSEQ multiplex PCR, the repertoire was profiled, and TCRdb retains in-frame clones only, with some absent. The sample shows under 200,000 clones, 90% to 95% of them seen only once. The sample was naive CD4+ T cells sorted from blood. Stated subset: CD45RA+ positively selected. The origin of this receptor is a woman aged 25 to 39 in good health. The chain combines TRBV5-1 with TRBJ1-4, with a tentative D call TRBD1 (5 bases). The CDR3 reads CASRDSTNEKLFF. The CDR3 nucleotides read TGCGCCAGCAGAGACAGTACTAATGAAAAACTGTTTTTT. Filled out from reference TRBV5-1 and TRBJ1-4, the complete variable domain reads KAGVTQTPRYLIKTRGQQVTLSCSPISGHRSVSWYQQTPGQGLQFLFEYFSETQRNKGNFPGRFSGRQFSNSRSEMNVSTLELGDSALYLCASRDSTNEKLFFGSGTQLSVL.